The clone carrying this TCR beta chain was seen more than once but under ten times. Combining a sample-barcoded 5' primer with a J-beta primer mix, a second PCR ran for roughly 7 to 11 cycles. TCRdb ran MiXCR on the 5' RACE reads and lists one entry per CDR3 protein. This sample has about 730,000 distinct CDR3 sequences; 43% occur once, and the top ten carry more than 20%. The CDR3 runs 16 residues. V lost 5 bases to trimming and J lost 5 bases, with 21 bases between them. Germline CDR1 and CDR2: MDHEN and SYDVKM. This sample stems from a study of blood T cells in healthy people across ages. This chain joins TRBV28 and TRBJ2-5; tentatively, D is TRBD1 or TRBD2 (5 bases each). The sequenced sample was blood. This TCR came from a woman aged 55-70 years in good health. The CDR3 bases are TGTGCCAGCAGTCAACCGCCCACTTGGGACCTGGAGACCCAGTACTTC. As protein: CASSQPPTWDLETQYF.